This T cell receptor (beta chain) is drawn from a study of OX40 agonist ivuxolimab in advanced cancers. This CDR3 is built from 14 residues. Per the germline V gene, CDR1 is MNHEY and CDR2 is SVGAGI. J gave up 9 bases and V 6 bases, and 10 bases lay outside the gene matches. Patients were excluded for autoimmune disease history or systemic immunosuppression. About this clone itself: Its antigen is as yet unknown.

Sequencing was performed with immunoSEQ multiplex PCR; in TCRdb, only in-frame clones are kept and a portion is missing. The sample contains 80,000 or so clones, about 92% of which appear only once. The study's findings and limits: The CD4+ and CD8+ T cells in the blood had expanded clonally by week 6 at 0.1 to 3.0 mg/kg. Partial responders at 0.1-3.0 mg/kg had among the lowest clonal expansion.

The genes are TRBV6-5 and TRBJ1-5; 8 bases match TRBD1. The input for sequencing was CD4+ or CD8+ T cells sorted from blood, taken in a trial of the OX40 agonist ivuxolimab. This TCR came from an adult with an advanced solid tumor such as melanoma, head and neck, liver or kidney cancer. The CDR3, as DNA: TGTGCCAGCAGCCCCGGACAGGGCCCTTGGCCCCAGCATTTT. Amino acids: CASSPGQGPWPQHF.